This is a list of T cell receptor beta chains from one sample in a study of cytomegalovirus exposure and HLA in healthy donors. The data were produced by immunoSEQ multiplex PCR, yet TCRdb's version contains in-frame clones alone and is incomplete. The sample holds about 100,000 clones, 78% seen once. Sequencing used PBMCs. The receptors originated from a woman between 35 and 50 years old in good health and CMV-seronegative. The CDR3 runs from the conserved cysteine through the conserved F or W. Fields, in order: J gene, V gene, CDR3 protein.

J gene: TRBJ2-1; V gene: TRBV28; CDR3 protein: CASSPDGGRGNEQFF
J gene: TRBJ2-7; V gene: TRBV7-2; CDR3 protein: CASSLQGADNYEQYF
J gene: TRBJ2-1; V gene: TRBV28; CDR3 protein: CASSFAGSSYNEQFF
J gene: TRBJ1-2; V gene: TRBV27; CDR3 protein: CASSSDMGGFVYGYTF
J gene: TRBJ2-1; V gene: TRBV28; CDR3 protein: CASRETSGGLSEQFF
J gene: TRBJ1-2; V gene: TRBV28; CDR3 protein: CASAKGGRGREGYTF
J gene: TRBJ1-5; V gene: TRBV15; CDR3 protein: CATSRAWDSYNQPQHF
J gene: TRBJ2-7; V gene: TRBV7-9; CDR3 protein: CASRKEGRSVYEQYF
J gene: TRBJ1-2; V gene: TRBV9; CDR3 protein: CASTFSTAPSESCTF
J gene: TRBJ2-1; V gene: TRBV5-1; CDR3 protein: CASSLAVAGLMSDEQFF
J gene: TRBJ2-3; V gene: TRBV28; CDR3 protein: CASRVTGEEYF